The 21 T cell receptor beta chains listed next were all sequenced from one sample in a study of blood T cell repertoires in COVID-19. The repertoire was sequenced with immunoSEQ multiplex PCR; TCRdb's copy has only in-frame clones and lacks some. This table has over 150,000 clones, more than 75% appearing once. Sequenced sample: peripheral blood. The receptor set was obtained from a man between 40 and 49 years old with acute or convalescent COVID-19.

V gene TRBV6-6 combines with J gene TRBJ2-2; 8 nucleotides line up with TRBD1. J lost 6 bases, V lost 6 bases, and 6 bases had no gene match. Germline-derived CDR1 and CDR2 are MNHNY and SVGAGI (reference sequence). CDR3 length equals 14 residues. The CDR3 loop reads CASSSGGAAGELFF. CDR3 nucleotide sequence: TGTGCCAGCAGCTCAGGGGGCGCAGCCGGGGAGCTGTTTTTT.

The chain has TRBV5-1 and TRBJ1-2; D is uncertain. V was clipped by 2 bases and J by 7 bases, with 12 bases between them. Looked up from germline, CDR1 is SGHRS and CDR2 is YFSETQ. This CDR3 has 13 amino acids. CDR3 nucleotide sequence: TGCGCCAGCAGCTTAACAGATCAAGCTGGCTACACCTTC. It yields the protein CASSLTDQAGYTF.

The V and J genes are TRBV7-2 and TRBJ2-7; no clear D gene. Trimming shortened V by 6 bases and J by 7 bases, and 10 bases separated the two germline ends. Germline CDR1 SGHTA, CDR2 FQGNSA. The CDR3 totals 11 residues. CDR3 residues: CASSSFEEQYF. The CDR3, as DNA: TGTGCCAGCAGTTCCTTTGAGGAGCAGTACTTC.

This clone was recorded only once. This chain links TRBV5-1 with TRBJ1-1; a weak D match, TRBD1 (5 bases). The germline V gene encodes CDR1 SGHRS and CDR2 YFSETQ. The CDR3 extends over 14 amino acids. The V and J ends lost 3 bases and 1 base respectively, with 10 bases between them. The CDR3 coding sequence is TGCGCCAGCAGCTACGGGACTACGAACACTGAAGCTTTCTTT. Translating gives CASSYGTTNTEAFF.

The chain recombines TRBV2 with TRBJ2-7; 11 bases map to TRBD1. V was clipped by 7 bases and J by 1 base; unmatched bases: 3. The CDR3 has 14 amino acids. CDR1 and CDR2 (germline): SNHLY, FYNNEI. CDR3 amino acids: CASTGTGGSYEQYF. DNA for the CDR3: TGTGCCAGCACCGGGACAGGGGGGTCCTACGAGCAGTACTTC.

The rearrangement joins TRBV11-1 to TRBJ2-5; 10 bases line up with TRBD2. The length of the CDR3 is 15 residues. V shed 5 bases and J 4 bases; nucleotides not matched to a gene: 7. Germline V gene sequence: CDR1 SGHAT, CDR2 FQDESV (reference sequence). The DNA of the CDR3 is TGTGCCAGCAGCCTGAGCGGGGGGGCTCGAGAGACCCAGTACTTC. This encodes CASSLSGGARETQYF.

CDR3 sequence reads: CASSLAWAFTDTQYF. The CDR3 coding sequence is TGTGCCAGCAGCTTAGCGTGGGCATTCACAGATACGCAGTATTTT. This chain uses TRBV7-8 with TRBJ2-3, with D hard to call. V was trimmed by 0 bases and J by 2 bases, leaving 9 bases between them. This CDR3 comprises 15 residues. CDR1 and CDR2 (germline): SGHVS, FQNEAQ.

V usage is TRBV30 and J usage is TRBJ2-7; a weak D match, TRBD1 (6 bases). Germline CDR1 GTSNPN, CDR2 SVGIG (reference sequence). There are 14 residues in the CDR3. V was clipped by 7 bases and J by 2 bases, with 18 bases between them. The CDR3 loop reads CASSFTGIPYEQYF. The CDR3 coding sequence is TGTGCCTCCTCCTTCACAGGGATTCCCTACGAGCAGTACTTC.

This chain joins TRBV4-3 and TRBJ1-5; unclear D gene. The CDR3 extends over 13 amino acids. V lost 0 bases and J 7 bases, leaving 7 bases between the germline ends. Germline CDR1 reads LGHNA; CDR2 reads YSLEER. This CDR3 is CASSQEAGQPQHF. The CDR3 coding sequence is TGCGCCAGCAGCCAAGAGGCGGGACAGCCCCAGCATTTT.

The chain couples TRBV28 to TRBJ1-1, with D perhaps TRBD1 (5 bases). Trimming removed 2 bases from V and 4 bases from J, with 20 bases in between. The germline CDR1 and CDR2 sequences are MDHEN and SYDVKM. The CDR3 is made up of 17 amino acids. In DNA, the CDR3 is TGTGCCAGCAGTTTAGGCATAGGGGCCGGCGGAACCACTGAAGCTTTCTTT. Protein sequence: CASSLGIGAGGTTEAFF.

V is TRBV7-6 and J is TRBJ2-1; 8 nucleotides align to TRBD2. V shed 8 bases and J 2 bases; nucleotides not matched to a gene: 5. The V gene's germline CDR1 is SGHVS and CDR2 FNYEAQ. The CDR3 is 14 amino acids. CDR3 residues: CASHAGGPYNEQFF. As DNA, the CDR3 is TGTGCCAGCCATGCGGGGGGACCCTACAATGAGCAGTTCTTC.

V gene TRBV28 combines with J gene TRBJ2-5; tentatively, D is TRBD2 (5 bases). The germline CDR1 and CDR2 sequences are MDHEN and SYDVKM. V lost 3 bases and J 5 bases, leaving 19 bases between the germline ends. The CDR3 runs 16 residues. The CDR3 nucleotides are TGTGCCAGCAGTTTGTCGGGGTTAGTTCTCCGGGAGACCCAGTACTTC. Its protein is CASSLSGLVLRETQYF.

The chain recombines TRBV5-6 with TRBJ2-5, with 8 positions matching TRBD1. CDR3 length: 14 amino acids. Germline V gene lookup returns CDR1 SGHDT and CDR2 YYEEEE. Trimming removed 2 bases from V and 1 base from J; junction bases left unmatched: 1. DNA for the CDR3: TGTGCCAGCAGCTTCGGACAGGGCCAAGAGACCCAGTACTTC. This codes for CASSFGQGQETQYF.

The chain has TRBV2 and TRBJ1-4; D gene ambiguous. The CDR3 runs 16 residues. V shed 8 bases and J shed 0 bases, with 16 bases lying between them. Germline V gives CDR1 SNHLY, CDR2 FYNNEI. CDR3 in amino acids: CASRRYPTSTNEKLFF. In nucleotides, the CDR3 is TGTGCCAGCCGGCGGTACCCCACATCAACTAATGAAAAACTGTTTTTT.

The chain carries TRBV2 and TRBJ1-4, with no clear D. Germline V gives CDR1 SNHLY, CDR2 FYNNEI. The V end lost 8 bases, the J end lost 8 bases, and 18 bases lay between the germline ends. This CDR3 is 14 amino acids long. The CDR3 sequence is CASAESWSGEKLFF. CDR3 coding DNA: TGTGCCAGCGCCGAATCTTGGTCCGGGGAAAAACTGTTTTTT. Full variable domain (remainder filled in from reference TRBV2 and TRBJ1-4): EPEVTQTPSHQVTQMGQEVILRCVPISNHLYFYWYRQILGQKVEFLVSFYNNEISEKSEIFDDQFSVERPDGSNFTLKIRSTKLEDSAMYFCASAESWSGEKLFFGSGTQLSVL.

The chain recombines TRBV25-1 with TRBJ1-1, with D uncertain. Trimming took 7 bases from V and 4 from J, leaving 28 bases between them. The CDR3 sequence is 18 residues long. Per germline, CDR1 MGHDK and CDR2 SYGVNS. CDR3 bases: TGTGCCAGCACTGCATTGACATCAGGCCTCGGCAGTGGCACTGAAGCTTTCTTT. It translates to CASTALTSGLGSGTEAFF.

This rearrangement joins TRBV25-1 to TRBJ2-6, with D unresolved. The V end lost 0 bases, the J end lost 1 base, and 10 bases lay between the germline ends. The length of the CDR3 is 17 residues. CDR1 is MGHDK, CDR2 SYGVNS, per germline. CDR3 DNA: TGTGCCAGCAGTGAATATTTAGTTCTATCTGGGGCCAACGTCCTGACTTTC. Translated: CASSEYLVLSGANVLTF.

This sequence joins TRBV6-6 and TRBJ1-1; maybe TRBD1 (6 bases). The CDR3 sequence is 14 residues long. Germline V gives CDR1 MNHNY, CDR2 SVGAGI (reference sequence). The V gene lost 2 bases and the J gene lost 3 bases, with 10 bases spanning the gap. In DNA, the CDR3 is TGTGCCAGCAGTTACCAGGGGCCGGACACTGAAGCTTTCTTT. Its translation: CASSYQGPDTEAFF.

This clone showed up just once. This rearrangement joins TRBV4-1 to TRBJ2-7; tentative D call: TRBD1 (6 bases). V gave up 1 base and J gave up 2 bases, with 12 bases separating them. The CDR3 consists of 15 residues. Looked up from germline, CDR1 is MGHRA and CDR2 is YSYEKL. For the CDR3, the DNA is TGCGCCAGCAGCCAAGTAACAGGGACAACCTACGAGCAGTACTTC. Translating it yields CASSQVTGTTYEQYF.

This clone was counted between two and nine times. The J gene is TRBJ1-1, the V gene TRBV21-1. TRBV21-1 is designated a pseudogene. CDR3 length: 15 amino acids. The CDR3 region has the DNA TGTGCCAGCAGCACAAGGGACCGGGGGGACACTGAAGCTTTCTTT. This translates into CASSTRDRGDTEAFF.

This chain links TRBV28 with TRBJ1-2, with 12 bases matching TRBD1. The germline CDR1 and CDR2 sequences are MDHEN and SYDVKM. The V segment lost 5 bases and the J segment 6 bases; nucleotides outside the gene matches: 7. This CDR3 contains 15 residues. The CDR3 sequence: CASSPSGTGGHGYTF. In nucleotides, the CDR3 is TGTGCCAGCAGTCCCTCTGGGACAGGGGGCCATGGCTACACCTTC.